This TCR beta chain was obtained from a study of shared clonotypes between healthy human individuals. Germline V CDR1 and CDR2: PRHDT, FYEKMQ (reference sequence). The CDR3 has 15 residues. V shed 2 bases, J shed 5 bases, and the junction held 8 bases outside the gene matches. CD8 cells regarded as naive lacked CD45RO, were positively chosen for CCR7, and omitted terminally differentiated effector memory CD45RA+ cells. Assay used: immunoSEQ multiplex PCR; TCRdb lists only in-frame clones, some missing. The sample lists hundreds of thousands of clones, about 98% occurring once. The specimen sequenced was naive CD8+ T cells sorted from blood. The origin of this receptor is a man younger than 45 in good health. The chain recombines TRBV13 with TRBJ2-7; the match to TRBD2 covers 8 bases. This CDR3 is CASSLLSGGPNEQYF. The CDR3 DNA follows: TGTGCCAGCAGCTTACTGTCGGGAGGGCCAAACGAGCAGTACTTC.